This T cell receptor (beta chain) was observed in a study of tumor and adjacent non-tumor tissue in lung cancer listed by TCRdb under 2018. About the investigation overall: Patients with adenocarcinoma (approximately 11), squamous cell carcinoma (2) and small cell lung cancer (1) were included in the cohort. Under 35 paired specimens, one tumor and one normal lung sample per patient, were profiled by TCRbeta CDR3 sequencing. Using bulk TCRbeta repertoires from approximately 15 lung cancer patients, the study set lung tumor tissue side by side with matched distant non-tumor lung tissue. Sequencing produced 125,075,908 productive TCRbeta reads in total, an average of approximately 4.5 million reads per sample. Among the 15 or so patients, ages ranged from about 31 to 76 years, some 10 were men and 5 were women, and disease was TNM stage I to III.

As regards this clonotype: Its target antigen remains unknown. The junction departs from the called germline gene at one end, perhaps through a read error.

Spanning cysteine to phenylalanine, the CDR3 consists of 13 amino acids. Of the read, only the CDR3 DNA is kept; its 39 bases are in frame from base 1. From the germline V gene, CDR1 is SQVTM and CDR2 is ANQGSEA. The study at large found these results: The methods do not name the sequencing platform or mention unique molecular identifiers. Tumor tissue showed significantly greater TCR diversity (inverse Simpson) than normal lung tissue (approximately 430 vs 150, P = 0.0075, Mann-Whitney U test). In normal lung, the top 100 clones accounted for a significantly larger cumulative share of the repertoire than in tumor tissue. Because peripheral blood was not sequenced, blood TCRbeta repertoires in the lung cancer patients of the study were not examined. Significantly higher TCR diversity was found in younger patients, and higher tumor TCR diversity was associated with shorter overall and disease-free survival. Only roughly 16 patients were included in the cohort, and the need for larger samples and more detailed clinical data was noted by the authors.

The library came from multiplex PCR. Data came from an Illumina HiSeq 2500. TCRbeta libraries were constructed through three rounds of nested PCR with primers (Table S4) according to protocols modified from ARM-PCR. Before sequencing, PCR products in the 200-500 bp range were cut out of the gel and cleaned up using the QIAquick gel extraction kit. Turning to the authors' computational methods: Trimmomatic was used to clean the reads, FLASH was used to merge the reads into complete CDR3 sequences, and MiTCR was used to assign the reads to V(D)J germline segments. Clonal diversity was computed as the inverse Simpson's index with VDJtools. Productive reads were defined as in-frame sequences without a premature stop codon. The raw public data were reprocessed by TCRdb itself: fastp quality trimming at Q25, MiXCR clonotype calling, in-frame beta chains only. Duplicate CDR3 protein sequences are folded into a single record with the most common DNA and genes. The V and J calls follow TCRdb's processing rather than the paper's. The sample table holds under 85,000 distinct CDR3 sequences, of which 76% were seen once. The ten largest clones take up around 38% of the sample.

Bulk unsorted tissue served as the source for RNA extraction, and RNA quality was assessed using a NanoDrop ND-1000 and an Agilent 2100. Normal lung samples were distant non-tumor tissue taken more than 3 cm from the tumor edge. The donors were newly diagnosed lung cancer patients admitted for thoracic surgery in China from August to November 2014 who had not received prior chemotherapy. The study excluded patients who had received radiotherapy or chemotherapy before or who had another cancer at the same time. Surgical tissue pieces of roughly 1-2 cm3 were preserved in RNAlater solution and stored at -80 °C until use.

Sample: distant non-tumor lung tissue. This TCR came from a man aged 65 to 79 with non-small cell lung cancer. This sequence uses TRBV29-1 and TRBJ2-3; TRBD2 is a weak D gene call, 6 bases matching. This receptor has the CDR3 CSVDRLARVTQYF. In nucleotides, the sequence is TGCAGTGTTGATCGTCTAGCGCGAGTGACGCAATATTTT.